This TCR beta chain emerged from a study of CD8+ T cells in alopecia areata. Study at large: People stayed on tofacitinib for 6 to 18 months, then stopped the drug for 6 months. Percent of scalp involved defined treated patients' severity scores. General study results and limits: Scalp lesions, especially in alopecia totalis/universalis, had higher clonality than normal scalp.

The treatment was: oral pan-JAK inhibitor, 5-10 mg twice daily. This clone appeared once. Its antigen remains unidentified. Germline lookup yields CDR1 SNHLY and CDR2 FYNNEI. V was clipped by 0 bases and J by 4 bases, with 14 bases between them. This CDR3 is built from 16 residues. Extracted RNA was reverse transcribed into cDNA, the sequencing template. Sequencing used immunoSEQ multiplex PCR; TCRdb keeps in-frame clones, though not all of them. The table has more than 100,000 clones, about nine tenths seen once. The sequence was obtained from a human donor with alopecia areata. The starting material was CD8+ T cells sorted from blood, obtained at roughly week 30, from a patient treated with tofacitinib. The chain uses TRBV2 and TRBJ2-3, with D maybe TRBD2 (5 bases). CDR3 residues: CASSEASASPPDTQYF. The CDR3 nucleotides are TGTGCCAGCAGTGAAGCTTCGGCTAGCCCCCCAGATACGCAGTATTTT. Together with reference TRBV2 and TRBJ2-3, the CDR3 gives the full variable domain: EPEVTQTPSHQVTQMGQEVILRCVPISNHLYFYWYRQILGQKVEFLVSFYNNEISEKSEIFDDQFSVERPDGSNFTLKIRSTKLEDSAMYFCASSEASASPPDTQYFGPGTRLTVL.